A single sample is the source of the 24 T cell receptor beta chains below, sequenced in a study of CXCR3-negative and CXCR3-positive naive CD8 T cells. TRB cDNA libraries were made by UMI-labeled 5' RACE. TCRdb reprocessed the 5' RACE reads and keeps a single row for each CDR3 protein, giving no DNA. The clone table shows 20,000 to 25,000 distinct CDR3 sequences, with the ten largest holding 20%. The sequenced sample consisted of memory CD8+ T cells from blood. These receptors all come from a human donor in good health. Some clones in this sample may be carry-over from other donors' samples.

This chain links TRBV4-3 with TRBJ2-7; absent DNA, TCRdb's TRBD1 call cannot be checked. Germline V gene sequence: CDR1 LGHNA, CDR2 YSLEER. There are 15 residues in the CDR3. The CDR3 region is CASQQGSGEHYEQYF.

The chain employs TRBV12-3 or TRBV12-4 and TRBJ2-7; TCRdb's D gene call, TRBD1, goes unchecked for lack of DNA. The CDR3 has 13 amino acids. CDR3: CASSLVTGYEQYF.

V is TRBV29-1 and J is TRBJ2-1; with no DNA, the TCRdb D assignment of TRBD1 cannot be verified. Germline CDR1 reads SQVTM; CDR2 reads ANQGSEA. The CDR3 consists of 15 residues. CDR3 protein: CSVERQGPPYNEQFF.

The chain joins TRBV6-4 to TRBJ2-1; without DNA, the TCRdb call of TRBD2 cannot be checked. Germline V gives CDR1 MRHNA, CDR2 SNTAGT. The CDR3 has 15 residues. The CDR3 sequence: CASSSLAGGNNEQFF.

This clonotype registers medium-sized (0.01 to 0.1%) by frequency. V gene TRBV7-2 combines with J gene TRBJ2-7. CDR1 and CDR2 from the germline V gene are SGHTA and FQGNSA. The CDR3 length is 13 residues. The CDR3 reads CASSPSASHEQYF.

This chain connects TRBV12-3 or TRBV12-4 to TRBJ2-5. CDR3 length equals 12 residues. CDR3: CAIPHIQETQYF.

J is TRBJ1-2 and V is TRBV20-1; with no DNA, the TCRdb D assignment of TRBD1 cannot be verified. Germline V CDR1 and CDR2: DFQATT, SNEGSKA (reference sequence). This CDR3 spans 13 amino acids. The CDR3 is CSATGQGPRVVTF.

This CDR3 is CASSQEGVLAGTGELFF. The chain has TRBV3-1 and TRBJ2-2; as DNA is missing, the TRBD2 call by TCRdb cannot be tested. CDR3 length equals 17 residues. Germline values: CDR1 LGHDT, CDR2 YNNKEL (reference sequence).

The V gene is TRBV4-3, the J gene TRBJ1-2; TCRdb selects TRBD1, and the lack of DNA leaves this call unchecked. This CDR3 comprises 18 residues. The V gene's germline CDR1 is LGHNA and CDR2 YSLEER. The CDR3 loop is CASSQDLSEWQGKDGYTF.

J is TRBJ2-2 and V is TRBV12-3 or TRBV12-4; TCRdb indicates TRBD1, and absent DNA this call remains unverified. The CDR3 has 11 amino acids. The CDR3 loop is CASTPDGELFF.

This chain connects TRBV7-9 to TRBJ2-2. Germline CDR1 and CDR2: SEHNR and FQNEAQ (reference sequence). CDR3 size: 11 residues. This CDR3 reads CARADTGELFF.

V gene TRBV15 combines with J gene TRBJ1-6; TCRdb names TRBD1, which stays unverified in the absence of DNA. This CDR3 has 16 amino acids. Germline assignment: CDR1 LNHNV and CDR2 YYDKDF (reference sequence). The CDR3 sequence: CATSRVPGDRNSPLHF.

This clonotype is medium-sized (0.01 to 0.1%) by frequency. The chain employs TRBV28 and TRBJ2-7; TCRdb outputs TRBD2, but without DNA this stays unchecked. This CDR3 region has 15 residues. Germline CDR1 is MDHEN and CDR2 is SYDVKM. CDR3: CASSFQLAGSYEQYF.

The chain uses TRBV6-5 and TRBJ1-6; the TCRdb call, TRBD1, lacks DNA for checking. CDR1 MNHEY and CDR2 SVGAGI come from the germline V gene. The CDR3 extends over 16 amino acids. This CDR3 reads CATRTQRTQQNSPLHF.

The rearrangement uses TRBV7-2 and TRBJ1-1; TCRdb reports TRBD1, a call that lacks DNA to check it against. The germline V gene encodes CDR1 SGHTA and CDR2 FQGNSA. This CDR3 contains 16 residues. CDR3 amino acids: CASSLVLGAGGSEAFF.

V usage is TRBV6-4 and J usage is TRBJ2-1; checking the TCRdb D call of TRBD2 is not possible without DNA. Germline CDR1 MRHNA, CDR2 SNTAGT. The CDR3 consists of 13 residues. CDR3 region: CASSVRLEVEQFF.

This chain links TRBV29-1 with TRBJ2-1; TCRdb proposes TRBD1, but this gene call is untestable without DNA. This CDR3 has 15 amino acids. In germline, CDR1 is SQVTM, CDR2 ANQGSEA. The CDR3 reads CSVAGTGYDYNEQFF.

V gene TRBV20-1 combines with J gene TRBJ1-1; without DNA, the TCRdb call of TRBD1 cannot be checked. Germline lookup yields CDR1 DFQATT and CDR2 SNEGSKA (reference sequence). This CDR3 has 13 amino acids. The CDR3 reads CSARETGITEAFF.

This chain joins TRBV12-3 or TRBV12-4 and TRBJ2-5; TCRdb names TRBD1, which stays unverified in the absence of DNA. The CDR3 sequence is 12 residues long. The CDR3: CASSGTGVTQYF.

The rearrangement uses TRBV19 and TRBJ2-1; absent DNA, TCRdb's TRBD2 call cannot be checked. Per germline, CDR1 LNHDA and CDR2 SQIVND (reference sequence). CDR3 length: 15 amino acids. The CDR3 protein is CASKVAGGAYNEQFF.

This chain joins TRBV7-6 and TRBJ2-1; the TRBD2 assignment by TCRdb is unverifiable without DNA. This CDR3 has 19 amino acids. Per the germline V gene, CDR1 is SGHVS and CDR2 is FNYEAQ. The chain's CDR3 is CASSLAPLIAGSSYNEQFF.

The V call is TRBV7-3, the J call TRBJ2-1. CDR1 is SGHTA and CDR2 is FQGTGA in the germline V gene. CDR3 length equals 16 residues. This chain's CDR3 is CASSLEAVRSYNEQFF.

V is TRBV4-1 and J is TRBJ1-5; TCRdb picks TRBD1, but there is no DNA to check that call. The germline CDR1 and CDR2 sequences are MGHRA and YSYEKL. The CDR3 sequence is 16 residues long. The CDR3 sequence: CASSPSGTGGNQPQHF.

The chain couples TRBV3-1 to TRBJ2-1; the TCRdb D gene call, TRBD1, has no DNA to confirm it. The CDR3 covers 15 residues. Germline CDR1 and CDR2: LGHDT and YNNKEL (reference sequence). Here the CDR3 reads CASSQDGRDYNEQFF.